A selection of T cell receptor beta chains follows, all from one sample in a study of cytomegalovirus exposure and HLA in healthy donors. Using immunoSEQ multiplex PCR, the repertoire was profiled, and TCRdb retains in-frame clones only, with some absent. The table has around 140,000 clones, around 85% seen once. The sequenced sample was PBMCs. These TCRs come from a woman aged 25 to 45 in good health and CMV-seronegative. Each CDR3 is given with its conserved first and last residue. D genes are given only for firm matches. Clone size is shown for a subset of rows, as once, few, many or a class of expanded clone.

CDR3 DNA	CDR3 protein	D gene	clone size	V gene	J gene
TGTGCCAGCTTCCCCCGTTGGGGGACAGGACTCCACGAGCAGTACTTC	CASFPRWGTGLHEQYF	TRBD1	-	TRBV2	TRBJ2-7
TGTGCCAGCAGTTCGGGACAAATTCAGCCCCAGCATTTT	CASSSGQIQPQHF	-	-	TRBV2	TRBJ1-5
TGCAGCGTTGAACGTACTAGCGGAGAGACCCAGTACTTC	CSVERTSGETQYF	TRBD2	-	TRBV29-1	TRBJ2-5
TGTGCCAGCAGCGGACTAGCCACAGATACGCAGTATTTT	CASSGLATDTQYF	TRBD2	-	TRBV7-9	TRBJ2-3
TGTGCCAGCAGTTTACCGGGACAGGGTCGGAATGAGCAGTTCTTC	CASSLPGQGRNEQFF	TRBD1	-	TRBV28	TRBJ2-1
TGTGCCAGCAGCCGACTAGCGGGATTCTACGAGCAGTACTTC	CASSRLAGFYEQYF	TRBD2	-	TRBV11-2	TRBJ2-7
TGCGCCAGCAGCCCCCGAAGGGGTAGCACCGGGGAGCTGTTTTTT	CASSPRRGSTGELFF	-	once	TRBV5-1	TRBJ2-2
TGTGCCTGGAGTCTAACCAGACAGACAGCTGAAGCTTTCTTT	CAWSLTRQTAEAFF	-	-	TRBV30	TRBJ1-1
TGTGCCAGTACCTTGACATTGTCGAACACTGAGGCTTTCTTT	CASTLTLSNTEAFF	-	once	TRBV19	TRBJ1-1
TGTGCCAGCAGGGACAGATTCTTTGAAAAACTGTTTTTT	CASRDRFFEKLFF	-	-	TRBV2	TRBJ1-4